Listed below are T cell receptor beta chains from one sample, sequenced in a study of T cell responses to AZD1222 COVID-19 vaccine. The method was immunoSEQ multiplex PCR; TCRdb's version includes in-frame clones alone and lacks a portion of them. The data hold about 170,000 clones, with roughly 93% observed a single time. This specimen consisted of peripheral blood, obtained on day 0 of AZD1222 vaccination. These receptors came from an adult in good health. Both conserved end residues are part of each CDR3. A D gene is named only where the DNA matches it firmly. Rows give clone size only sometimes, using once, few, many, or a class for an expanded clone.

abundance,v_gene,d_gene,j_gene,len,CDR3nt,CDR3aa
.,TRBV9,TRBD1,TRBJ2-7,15,TGTGCCAGCAGCGTAGGGGACAGGGCTTCCTACGAGCAGTACTTC,CASSVGDRASYEQYF
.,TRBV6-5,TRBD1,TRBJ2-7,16,TGTGCCAGCAGTTACTCGCGGACAGGGCACAGCTACGAGCAGTACTTC,CASSYSRTGHSYEQYF
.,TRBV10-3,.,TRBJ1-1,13,TGTGCCATCAAGGGGGAGGTGTGGACTGAAGCTTTCTTT,CAIKGEVWTEAFF
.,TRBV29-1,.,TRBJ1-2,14,TGCAGCGCTACAGGCCTCGTCCTTAACTATGGCTACACCTTC,CSATGLVLNYGYTF
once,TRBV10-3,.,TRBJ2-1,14,TGTGCCATCAGTGAGGGGCTCACCTACAATGAGCAGTTCTTC,CAISEGLTYNEQFF
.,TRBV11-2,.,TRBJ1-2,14,TGTGCCAGCAGCTTAGCAGGGGTCTCCAATGGCTACACCTTC,CASSLAGVSNGYTF
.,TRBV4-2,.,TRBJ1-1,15,TGTGCCAGCAGCCAGGGGGGGCTCATGAACACTGAAGCTTTCTTT,CASSQGGLMNTEAFF
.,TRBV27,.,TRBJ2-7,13,TGTGCCAGCAGTCCAACGGGGATCTACGAGCAGTACTTC,CASSPTGIYEQYF
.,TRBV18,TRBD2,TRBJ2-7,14,TGTGCCAGCTCACAAGAGCGGGAGTCCTACGAGCAGTACTTC,CASSQERESYEQYF
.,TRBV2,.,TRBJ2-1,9,TGTGCCAGCAAAAATGAGCAGTTCTTC,CASKNEQFF
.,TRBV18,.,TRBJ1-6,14,TGTGCCAGCTCACCAAAGAGGGAGAATTCACCCCTCCACTTT,CASSPKRENSPLHF
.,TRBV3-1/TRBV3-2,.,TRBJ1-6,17,TGTGCCAGCAGCCAAGCGGGTTCGTCCTCCTATAATTCACCCCTCCACTTT,CASSQAGSSSYNSPLHF
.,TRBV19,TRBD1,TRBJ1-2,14,TGTGCCAGTAGCAAGGGACAGGGCGTCTATGGCTACACCTTC,CASSKGQGVYGYTF
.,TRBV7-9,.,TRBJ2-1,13,TGTGCCAGCCGGGGACCGGCCTACAATGAGCAGTTCTTC,CASRGPAYNEQFF
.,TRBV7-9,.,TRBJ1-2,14,TGTGCCAGCAGCTTAGTGGGCTCCTTGGAGGGCTACACCTTC,CASSLVGSLEGYTF
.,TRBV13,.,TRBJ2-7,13,TGTGCCAGCAGCTTAACAGGGATCTACGAGCAGTACTTC,CASSLTGIYEQYF
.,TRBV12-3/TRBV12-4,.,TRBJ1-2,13,TGTGCCAGCAGTCCCAAGGTTCAATATGGCTACACCTTC,CASSPKVQYGYTF
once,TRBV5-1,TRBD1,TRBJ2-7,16,TGCGCCAGCAGCTTGGTTATTGGGACAGACGCGGGCGAGCAGTACTTC,CASSLVIGTDAGEQYF
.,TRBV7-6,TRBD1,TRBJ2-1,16,TGTGCCAGCAGCCCCACCGGACAGGGGGCGCGGAATGAGCAGTTCTTC,CASSPTGQGARNEQFF
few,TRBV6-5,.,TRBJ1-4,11,TGTGCCACCCGATCTGGGGAAAAACTGTTTTTT,CATRSGEKLFF
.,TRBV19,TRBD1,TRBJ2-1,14,TGTGCCAGTAGTATAGGGGACAGGGGGAATGAGCAGTTCTTC,CASSIGDRGNEQFF
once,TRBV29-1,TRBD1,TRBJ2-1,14,TGCAGCGGTAGGGGCAGGGGGCGTTACAATGAGCAGTTCTTC,CSGRGRGRYNEQFF
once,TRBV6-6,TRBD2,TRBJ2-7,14,TGTGCCAGCAAGGGGACTAGCTCCCTTAGGGAGCAGTACTTC,CASKGTSSLREQYF
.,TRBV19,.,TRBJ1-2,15,TGTGCCAGTAGTACGTCGGCAGGGGTAAACTATGGCTACACCTTC,CASSTSAGVNYGYTF
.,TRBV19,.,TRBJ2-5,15,TGTGCCAGTAGTATTTTGGTTACGGGGCAAGAGACCCAGTACTTC,CASSILVTGQETQYF
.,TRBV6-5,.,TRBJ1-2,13,TGTGCCAGCAGGGCCATACAGGGAAATGGCTACACCTTC,CASRAIQGNGYTF
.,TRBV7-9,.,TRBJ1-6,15,TGTGCCAGCAGCCGGGGAGCAGAAAGGAATTCACCCCTCCACTTT,CASSRGAERNSPLHF
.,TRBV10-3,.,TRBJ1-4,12,TGTGCCATCAGTGAGGGCACTGAAAAACTGTTTTTT,CAISEGTEKLFF
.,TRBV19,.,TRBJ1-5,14,TGTGCCAGTAGTATAGGGGGCGGGATACAGCCCCAGCATTTT,CASSIGGGIQPQHF
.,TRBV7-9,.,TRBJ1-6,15,TGTGCCAGCAGCTCGCCAGACTCCGAGGGATCACCCCTCCACTTT,CASSSPDSEGSPLHF
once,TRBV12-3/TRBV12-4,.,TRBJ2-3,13,TGTGCCAGCAGTGTACAGGGAAGTGGTACGCAGTATTTT,CASSVQGSGTQYF
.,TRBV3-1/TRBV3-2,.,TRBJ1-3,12,TGTGCCAGCAGCCAAGACGTTGGCACCATATATTTT,CASSQDVGTIYF
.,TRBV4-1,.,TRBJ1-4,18,TGCGCCAGCAGCCACCCTCAACAGCCCTCGGCGACTAATGAAAAACTGTTTTTT,CASSHPQQPSATNEKLFF
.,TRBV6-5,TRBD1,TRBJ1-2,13,TGTGCCAGCAGTCCGACAGGGGACTATGGCTACACCTTC,CASSPTGDYGYTF
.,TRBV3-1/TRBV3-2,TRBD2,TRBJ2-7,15,TGTGCCAGCAGCTTGCCTAGCGGGGGGGCCTACGAGCAGTACTTC,CASSLPSGGAYEQYF
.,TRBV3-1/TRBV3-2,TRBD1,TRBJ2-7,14,TGTGCCAGCAGCCCCGGACAGGGGTCCTACGAGCAGTACTTC,CASSPGQGSYEQYF
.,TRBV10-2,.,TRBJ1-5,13,TGCGCCAGCAGTCTAGACGGCAATCAGCCCCAGCATTTT,CASSLDGNQPQHF
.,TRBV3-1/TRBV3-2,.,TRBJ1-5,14,TGTGCCAGCAGCCTCTCAAATAGCAATCAGCCCCAGCATTTT,CASSLSNSNQPQHF
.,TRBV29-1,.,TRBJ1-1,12,TGCAGCGTTGACGGGGTGATGACGGGAGCTTTCTTT,CSVDGVMTGAFF